This TCR beta chain is from a study of Ad26.COV2.S vaccination and SARS-CoV-2 variants. The germline V gene has CDR1 ENHRY and CDR2 SYGVKD. The CDR3 has 14 amino acids. The V and J ends lost 0 bases and 2 bases respectively, with 6 bases between them. Some clones are missing from TCRdb's copy, which holds only in-frame ones; the method was immunoSEQ multiplex PCR. The data show approximately 410,000 clones, around 93% seen once. Treatment indicated: 15 to 20 received Ad26.COV2.S at low or high dose, single or two shots; 5 received placebo; per-sample allocation not given. The samples date from day 63 after the first vaccine or placebo injection.

The specimen was peripheral blood, collected in a trial of Ad26.COV2.S vaccine versus placebo. This TCR derives from a person aged 18-60 years who received the Ad26.COV2.S COVID-19 vaccine or a placebo. The V call is TRBV10-3, the J call TRBJ2-3; the D is unclear. The CDR3 loop reads CAISESLDTDTQYF. The CDR3 DNA follows: TGTGCCATCAGTGAGTCGCTCGACACAGATACGCAGTATTTT.